These T cell receptor beta chains were read from a single sample in a study. TCRdb re-called the 5' RACE reads through MiXCR, storing one row per CDR3 protein. The data hold 35,000 to 50,000 distinct CDR3 sequences, with approximately 22% observed a single time. Sequenced sample: Tregs sorted from blood. Receptors were obtained from a female donor with breast cancer. The CDR3 runs from the conserved cysteine through the conserved F or W. A D gene is named only where the DNA matches it firmly. Clone size is not always given. Where it is, it says once, few, many or a class for expanded clones.

CDR3nt	CDR3aa	d_gene	v_gene	abundance	j_gene
TGTGCCAGCAGTTTCGTCTACGAGCAGTACTTC	CASSFVYEQYF	NA	TRBV28	NA	TRBJ2-7
TGTGCCAGCACCCCTGCGAGCGCCTACGAGCAGTACTTC	CASTPASAYEQYF	NA	TRBV6-5	many	TRBJ2-7
TGTGCCAGCCAAAAGACAGGGGGGCTAATCCCTTCACCCCTCCACTTT	CASQKTGGLIPSPLHF	TRBD1	TRBV2	NA	TRBJ1-6
TGTGCCAGCAGCTTAGACGGCTCCTACGAGCAGTACTTC	CASSLDGSYEQYF	NA	TRBV7-9	NA	TRBJ2-7
TGCGCCAGCAGGAAAACTAGCGGGGAAGATACGCAGTATTTT	CASRKTSGEDTQYF	TRBD2	TRBV5-1	many	TRBJ2-3
TGCGCCAGCAGCCGACTATCGGGAGATGGCTACACCTTC	CASSRLSGDGYTF	NA	TRBV4-1	many	TRBJ1-2
TGTGCCAGCAGAACCGGGGGACTTGACTATGGCTACACCTTC	CASRTGGLDYGYTF	NA	TRBV7-9	many	TRBJ1-2
TGCAGCGTTTCAAGGTCGGGGGAGCAGTACTTC	CSVSRSGEQYF	NA	TRBV29-1	few	TRBJ2-7
TGTGCCATCAGTGACGGGCAGAATCAGCCCCAGCATTTT	CAISDGQNQPQHF	NA	TRBV10-3	NA	TRBJ1-5
TGTGCCACCCCCCGACTCCCGACCTGCGAGCAGTACTTC	CATPRLPTCEQYF	NA	TRBV6-2/TRBV6-3	NA	TRBJ2-7
TGTGCCAGCAGTATCGGGCAGTCAGCCTACAATGAGCAGTTCTTC	CASSIGQSAYNEQFF	NA	TRBV7-3	many	TRBJ2-1
TGTGCCAGCAGTTACGGGGACAGCAATGAGCAGTTCTTC	CASSYGDSNEQFF	TRBD1	TRBV6-5	many	TRBJ2-1
TGTGCCAGCAGCTTGGGAACAGGTCTTAGGGATACGCAGTATTTT	CASSLGTGLRDTQYF	NA	TRBV5-6	few	TRBJ2-3
TGTGCCAGCAGTTACGGGCAGGGGGACCAAGAGACCCAGTACTTC	CASSYGQGDQETQYF	TRBD1	TRBV6-5	NA	TRBJ2-5
TGCGCCAGCAGCCAAACGGGAGAAGCTTTCTTT	CASSQTGEAFF	NA	TRBV4-1	many	TRBJ1-1
TGCGCCAGCAGCCCCAAACAGGGCGGGATAACGGAGACCCAGTACTTC	CASSPKQGGITETQYF	NA	TRBV4-1	NA	TRBJ2-5
TGTGCCAGCAGTTGGACTCCAGGGCAGAAAGAGACCCAGTACTTC	CASSWTPGQKETQYF	NA	TRBV6-5	many	TRBJ2-5
TGTGCCAGCAGTTCCCGCCTGTATGGGAACACTGAAGCTTTCTTT	CASSSRLYGNTEAFF	NA	TRBV28	many	TRBJ1-1
TGTGCCAGCAGTGAATTGGGGTCGGATCGAGGGACTGAAGCTTTCTTT	CASSELGSDRGTEAFF	NA	TRBV25-1	few	TRBJ1-1
TGCAGTGCTAGAGACTACAGGGTTGGTGAAAAACTGTTTTTT	CSARDYRVGEKLFF	NA	TRBV20-1	few	TRBJ1-4
TGTGCCAGCAGCGGACAGGGGCTCGATGAGCAGTTCTTC	CASSGQGLDEQFF	TRBD1	TRBV27	many	TRBJ2-1
TGCAGCGTTGAAGAGGAGGAGCCCAATCAGCCCCAGCATTTT	CSVEEEEPNQPQHF	NA	TRBV29-1	few	TRBJ1-5
TGTGCCAGCAGTTTAGTCGTCTTCGTGGCGGGAGTCTCCTACAATGAGCAGTTCTTC	CASSLVVFVAGVSYNEQFF	TRBD2	TRBV28	NA	TRBJ2-1
TGTGCCAGCAGCGTGGCGGACAATGAGCAGTTCTTC	CASSVADNEQFF	NA	TRBV2	NA	TRBJ2-1
TGTGCCAGCTGCTCCCAGACAGGGAACGAGCAGTACTTC	CASCSQTGNEQYF	TRBD1	TRBV7-6	NA	TRBJ2-7
TGCGCCAGCAGCCAAGATAGGACCGGGGAGCTGTTTTTT	CASSQDRTGELFF	NA	TRBV4-1	many	TRBJ2-2
TGTGCCAGCAGTGACGACAGCCCTAGCACAGATACGCAGTATTTT	CASSDDSPSTDTQYF	NA	TRBV2	NA	TRBJ2-3
TGTGCCAGCAGTGATACAGGGGGCGTGAAGACCCAGTACTTC	CASSDTGGVKTQYF	TRBD1	TRBV25-1	medium-sized	TRBJ2-5
TGCGCCAGCAGCTTGGCCCCCTCCGAGAGTGAAAAACTGTTTTTT	CASSLAPSESEKLFF	NA	TRBV5-1	many	TRBJ1-4
TGTGCCAGCAGCCCTGATTGGAGATTCGAGGAGACCCAGTACTTC	CASSPDWRFEETQYF	NA	TRBV6-5	many	TRBJ2-5
TGTGCCAGCAGGCTATTGGATGAGCAGTTCTTC	CASRLLDEQFF	NA	TRBV12-3/TRBV12-4	NA	TRBJ2-1
TGTGCCAGCGGCCTCTTGACCCCTTCGCCTGAAGCTTTCTTT	CASGLLTPSPEAFF	NA	TRBV14	once	TRBJ1-1
TGTGCCAGCAGCTTTGACTCCTCATCCTACAATGAGCAGTTCTTC	CASSFDSSSYNEQFF	NA	TRBV3-1	few	TRBJ2-1
TGCGCCAGCAGCCCAGAGACAGGGCGCCCGGAAAAACTGTTTTTT	CASSPETGRPEKLFF	TRBD1	TRBV5-1	many	TRBJ1-4
TGCAGTGCCGACTCTAGCGGGAGTAGAAGCATTCAGTACTTC	CSADSSGSRSIQYF	TRBD2	TRBV20-1	many	TRBJ2-4
TGTGCCAGCAGCCCGCGGGAGGTTAGCACAGATACGCAGTATTTT	CASSPREVSTDTQYF	TRBD2	TRBV7-8	NA	TRBJ2-3
TGTGCCAGCAGCAAGCGGACTAGCGGTAGCACAGATACGCAGTATTTT	CASSKRTSGSTDTQYF	TRBD2	TRBV3-1	NA	TRBJ2-3
TGTGCCAGCGGGTTGGCGGGGCGGGAAACTGAAGCTTTCTTT	CASGLAGRETEAFF	NA	TRBV7-9	NA	TRBJ1-1
TGTGCCAGCAGCTTATACCCACGGACAGGGGACTACAATGAGCAGTTCTTC	CASSLYPRTGDYNEQFF	TRBD1	TRBV7-8	NA	TRBJ2-1
TGTGCCAGCAGCTTAGACGAGACTAGCGGGAGATACGAGCAGTACTTC	CASSLDETSGRYEQYF	TRBD2	TRBV7-2	NA	TRBJ2-7
TGTGCCAGCAGTTACTCGAGCTCAGGGGGGTACGAGCAGTACTTC	CASSYSSSGGYEQYF	NA	TRBV6-5	many	TRBJ2-7
TGTGCCAGCAGTCCGACAGGTAGCAATCAGCCCCAGCATTTT	CASSPTGSNQPQHF	NA	TRBV12-3/TRBV12-4	many	TRBJ1-5
TGCAGTGCTATTCTGACGACAGGGGGGACCTACGAGCAGTACTTC	CSAILTTGGTYEQYF	TRBD1	TRBV20-1	many	TRBJ2-7
TGCGCCAGCAGCCACAGCGGGAGGGACCCCGTCGGGGAGCTGTTTTTT	CASSHSGRDPVGELFF	TRBD2	TRBV4-1	NA	TRBJ2-2
TGTGCCAGCAGCCGCTATGGGACACTGAACGAGCAGTACTTC	CASSRYGTLNEQYF	NA	TRBV6-5	NA	TRBJ2-7
TGCGCCAGCAGCGCGGGGACTCCTGTTAGCTCTGGGGCCAACGTCCTGACTTTC	CASSAGTPVSSGANVLTF	NA	TRBV5-1	NA	TRBJ2-6
TGTGCCAGCAGCCCCGGGACAGGGGCCGGGGAGCTGTTTTTT	CASSPGTGAGELFF	TRBD1	TRBV7-6	NA	TRBJ2-2
TGTGCCAGCAGATCTACAGCGGGAGTGAACACCGGGGAGCTGTTTTTT	CASRSTAGVNTGELFF	TRBD2	TRBV3-1	once	TRBJ2-2
TGTGCCAGCAGCCAAACCGGGACAGGGATGTTCTACGAGCAGTACTTC	CASSQTGTGMFYEQYF	TRBD1	TRBV7-9	NA	TRBJ2-7
TGCGCCAGCAGCCGGGAATTTACAGGGGCTGGAAACACCATATATTTT	CASSREFTGAGNTIYF	TRBD1	TRBV5-1	NA	TRBJ1-3
TGCAGTGCTCCAAACCCCCGGCAGAACCAAGAGACCCAGTACTTC	CSAPNPRQNQETQYF	NA	TRBV20-1	many	TRBJ2-5
TGCGCCAGCAGCCCAGGACAGGGCCTAACTAACTATGGCTACACCTTC	CASSPGQGLTNYGYTF	TRBD1	TRBV5-1	many	TRBJ1-2
TGTGCCAGCAGCCCCGCAATCCGACAACATAGCAATCAGCCCCAGCATTTT	CASSPAIRQHSNQPQHF	NA	TRBV7-3	few	TRBJ1-5
TGTGCCAGCAGCTTAGCCAGGGTGCAAACTGAAGCTTTCTTT	CASSLARVQTEAFF	NA	TRBV7-9	NA	TRBJ1-1
TGCGCCAGCAGCTCCCAGGCAGGCTCTGGAAACACCATATATTTT	CASSSQAGSGNTIYF	NA	TRBV5-1	few	TRBJ1-3
TGTGCCAGCAGCCAATTCCCCAGGGGGCCCTCCTACGAGCAGTACTTC	CASSQFPRGPSYEQYF	TRBD1	TRBV7-2	NA	TRBJ2-7
TGCAGTGCTACCCCCAGGGGTTCAACTAATGAAAAACTGTTTTTT	CSATPRGSTNEKLFF	NA	TRBV20-1	many	TRBJ1-4
TGTGCCAGCAGCCAAGACCCCTACCGGGCGGACCTGGACAATGAGCAGTTCTTC	CASSQDPYRADLDNEQFF	NA	TRBV3-1	many	TRBJ2-1
TGCGCCAGCAGCCAGGGGACAGGGAACACTGAAGCTTTCTTT	CASSQGTGNTEAFF	TRBD1	TRBV5-1	few	TRBJ1-1